Detailed here is one T cell receptor (beta chain). Its antigen is currently unknown. Methods used by the authors: ImmunoSEQ output held junction-only sequences without quality scores, so filtering differed. The repertoire was sequenced with immunoSEQ multiplex PCR; TCRdb's copy has only in-frame clones and lacks some. The DNA was the basis for D and trimming; V, J and clone size are from that table. Among 2 million to 2.5 million clones listed, about 95% were seen once. None of the donors, who were healthy HIV-negative adults, had recently had acute infections or vaccinations. The data are from a study of shared clonotypes between healthy human individuals. CDR3 length: 15 amino acids. The V end was cut by 0 bases, the J end by 1 base, with 8 bases between. Germline V lookup: CDR1 MDHEN, CDR2 SYDVKM. Overall study findings and caveats: The diversity represented, both genetic and in exposure history, was limited by few donors.

The chain couples TRBV28 to TRBJ2-3, with D maybe TRBD1 (5 bases). Material: naive CD4+ T cells sorted from blood. The subset denotes: CD45RA+ positively selected. The TCR originated in a man younger than 35 in good health. The CDR3 sequence: CASSLWQGGTDTQYF. In DNA, the CDR3 is TGTGCCAGCAGTTTATGGCAGGGTGGCACAGATACGCAGTATTTT. Complete variable domain (other parts from reference TRBV28 and TRBJ2-3): DVKVTQSSRYLVKRTGEKVFLECVQDMDHENMFWYRQDPGLGLRLIYFSYDVKMKEKGDIPEGYSVSREKKERFSLILESASTNQTSMYLCASSLWQGGTDTQYFGPGTRLTVL.